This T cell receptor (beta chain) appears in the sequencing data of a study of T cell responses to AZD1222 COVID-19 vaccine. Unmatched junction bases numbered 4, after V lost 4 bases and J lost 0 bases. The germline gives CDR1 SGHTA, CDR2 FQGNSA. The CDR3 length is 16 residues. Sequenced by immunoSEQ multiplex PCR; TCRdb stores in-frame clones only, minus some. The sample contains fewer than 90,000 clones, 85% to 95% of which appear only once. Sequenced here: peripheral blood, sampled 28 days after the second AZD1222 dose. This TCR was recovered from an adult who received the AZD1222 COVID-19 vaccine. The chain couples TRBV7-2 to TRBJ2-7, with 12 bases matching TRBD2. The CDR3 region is CASSSWTSGISYEQYF. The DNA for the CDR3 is TGTGCCAGCAGCTCATGGACTAGCGGGATCTCCTACGAGCAGTACTTC.